Listed below are T cell receptor beta chains from one sample, sequenced in a study of patients and donors after allogeneic stem cell transplantation. In TCRdb, the RT-PCR reads were re-called with MiXCR into one record per CDR3 protein. There are 200,000 to 250,000 distinct CDR3 sequences in the sample; 13% to 15% occur only once, and around 10% lies in the top ten. The sequencing input was blood, either unsorted or a sorted T cell fraction (not recorded which). These receptors came from a human donor who was either an allogeneic HSCT recipient or a stem cell or donor lymphocyte infusion donor (not recorded which). It is not recorded whose cells these are; they may come from a transplant donor. Each CDR3 is given with its conserved first and last residue. Fields, in order: CDR3 DNA, CDR3 protein, clone size, D gene, V gene, J gene, CDR3 length. D genes are given only for firm matches. Clone size, where shown, is once, few, many, or a class for clones that have expanded.

CDR3 DNA: TGCGCCAGCAGCTTGAGGTGGGAGGCCATTCCTCAGAGCTCCTACAATGAGCAGTTCTTC
CDR3 protein: CASSLRWEAIPQSSYNEQFF
clone size: few
D gene: -
V gene: TRBV5-1
J gene: TRBJ2-1
CDR3 length: 20

CDR3 DNA: TGTGCCACCAGCGACGATGGACAGTCGAAATTT
CDR3 protein: CATSDDGQSKF
clone size: -
D gene: -
V gene: TRBV24-1
J gene: TRBJ1-5
CDR3 length: 11

CDR3 DNA: TGTGCCAGCAGTTACTCGACAGGGGGCGCAGATACGCAGTATTTT
CDR3 protein: CASSYSTGGADTQYF
clone size: few
D gene: TRBD1
V gene: TRBV6-2/TRBV6-3
J gene: TRBJ2-3
CDR3 length: 15

CDR3 DNA: TGTGCCAGCAGCTTGAGGACAGGGGAAGGGGAGACCCAGTACTTC
CDR3 protein: CASSLRTGEGETQYF
clone size: few
D gene: TRBD1
V gene: TRBV5-6
J gene: TRBJ2-5
CDR3 length: 15

CDR3 DNA: TGTGCCAGCAGTTTACGGGACACGAACACTGAAGCTTTCTTT
CDR3 protein: CASSLRDTNTEAFF
clone size: many
D gene: -
V gene: TRBV12-3/TRBV12-4
J gene: TRBJ1-1
CDR3 length: 14

CDR3 DNA: TGTGCCAGCAGTTCACCGGGACTAGCGGGAGGAGGAGATACGCAGTATTTT
CDR3 protein: CASSSPGLAGGGDTQYF
clone size: -
D gene: TRBD2
V gene: TRBV28
J gene: TRBJ2-3
CDR3 length: 17

CDR3 DNA: TGTGCCAGCAGAACTCAGATAGCCGGGGAGCTGTTTTTT
CDR3 protein: CASRTQIAGELFF
clone size: -
D gene: -
V gene: TRBV7-6
J gene: TRBJ2-2
CDR3 length: 13

CDR3 DNA: TGTGCCAGCAGCCTAGGACTGTTGGGCTACAATGAGCAGTTCTTC
CDR3 protein: CASSLGLLGYNEQFF
clone size: -
D gene: -
V gene: TRBV7-9
J gene: TRBJ2-1
CDR3 length: 15

CDR3 DNA: TGTGCCAGCAGCGTAGAAACAGGGACCATCACAGATACGCAGTATTTT
CDR3 protein: CASSVETGTITDTQYF
clone size: -
D gene: -
V gene: TRBV9
J gene: TRBJ2-3
CDR3 length: 16

CDR3 DNA: TGTGCCAGCAGTTGGCAGGGGATGAATGAGCAGTTCTTC
CDR3 protein: CASSWQGMNEQFF
clone size: many
D gene: -
V gene: TRBV2
J gene: TRBJ2-1
CDR3 length: 13

CDR3 DNA: TGTGCCAGCAGCTTATCGGGCAGGGCCAATCAGCCCCAGCATTTT
CDR3 protein: CASSLSGRANQPQHF
clone size: -
D gene: -
V gene: TRBV7-3
J gene: TRBJ1-5
CDR3 length: 15

CDR3 DNA: TGCAGTGCCCGGACGGGGGGGCGTGGAAACACCATATATTTT
CDR3 protein: CSARTGGRGNTIYF
clone size: few
D gene: -
V gene: TRBV20-1
J gene: TRBJ1-3
CDR3 length: 14